One sample yielded the 7 T cell receptor beta chains listed below, sequenced in a study of Ad26.COV2.S vaccination and SARS-CoV-2 variants. Described treatment: about 20 received Ad26.COV2.S at low or high dose, single or two shots; about 5 received placebo; per-sample allocation not given. All samples were drawn on day 63, counting from the first vaccine or placebo injection. TCRdb's table, derived via immunoSEQ multiplex PCR, lists solely in-frame clones and lacks some. The sample has about 350,000 clones; around 90% are singletons. The source was peripheral blood, collected in a trial of Ad26.COV2.S vaccine versus placebo. The receptors here all came from a person aged 18-65 years who received the Ad26.COV2.S COVID-19 vaccine or a placebo.

The J gene is TRBJ1-2, the V gene TRBV20-1, with D tentatively TRBD1 (6 bases). V gave up 3 bases and J gave up 4 bases, with 15 bases separating them. Germline CDR1 is DFQATT and CDR2 is SNEGSKA (reference sequence). CDR3 size: 14 residues. The CDR3 spells CSASYRGLSYGYTF. DNA for the CDR3: TGCAGTGCTAGTTATCGGGGGCTCAGCTATGGCTACACCTTC.

This clone was seen more than once but under ten times. The chain is built from TRBV7-2 and TRBJ1-5; the match to TRBD1 covers 9 bases. Germline values: CDR1 SGHTA, CDR2 FQGNSA. With V trimmed by 1 base and J by 9 bases, 4 bases remained unmatched. The CDR3 runs to 14 residues. The CDR3 region is CASSLGDRAGPQHF. The DNA of the CDR3 is TGTGCCAGCAGCTTAGGGGACAGGGCGGGGCCCCAGCATTTT.

J is TRBJ2-1 and V is TRBV7-9, with D tentatively TRBD2 (6 bases). The CDR3 is 15 residues long. Germline V lookup: CDR1 SEHNR, CDR2 FQNEAQ (reference sequence). Trimming removed 6 bases at V and 2 bases at J, with 14 bases between. The DNA for the CDR3 is TGTGCCAGCAGATTGGAGGGGAGTGCCTACAATGAGCAGTTCTTC. Residues: CASRLEGSAYNEQFF.

The rearrangement links TRBV3-1 (or the pseudogene TRBV3-2) to TRBJ2-1; 10 bases map to TRBD2. CDR1 and CDR2 from the germline V gene are LGHDT and YNNKEL (reference sequence). CDR3 length: 16 residues. With V trimmed by 4 bases and J by 3 bases, 6 bases remained unmatched. The CDR3 loop reads CASSPGTSDYYNEQFF. CDR3 nucleotides: TGTGCCAGCAGCCCTGGGACTAGCGACTACTACAATGAGCAGTTCTTC.

The chain uses TRBV6-1 and TRBJ1-5; tentatively, D is TRBD1 (6 bases). The CDR3 is made up of 15 amino acids. V dropped 2 bases and J dropped 7 bases, with 15 bases sitting between them. Germline-derived CDR1 and CDR2 are MNHNS and SASEGT. The chain's CDR3 is CASSEITGSEQPQHF. The CDR3 DNA reads as TGTGCCAGCAGTGAAATAACAGGGTCCGAGCAGCCCCAGCATTTT.

This chain joins TRBV2 and TRBJ2-3, with D perhaps TRBD1 (5 bases). The CDR3 has 13 residues. Germline lookup yields CDR1 SNHLY and CDR2 FYNNEI. V lost 7 bases to trimming and J lost 1 base, with 9 bases between them. The CDR3: CASTVGGTDTQYF. The CDR3 DNA reads as TGTGCCAGCACAGTAGGGGGCACAGATACGCAGTATTTT.

This chain links TRBV4-3 with TRBJ2-5; the match to TRBD1 covers 10 bases. The V gene's germline CDR1 is LGHNA and CDR2 YSLEER. After removal of 6 bases from V and 5 bases from J, the junction contained 9 bases not matched to a gene. The CDR3 loop spans 15 amino acids. In nucleotides, the CDR3 is TGCGCCAGCAGTTTCGACAGGGGGCGTGGGGAGACCCAGTACTTC. It translates to CASSFDRGRGETQYF.